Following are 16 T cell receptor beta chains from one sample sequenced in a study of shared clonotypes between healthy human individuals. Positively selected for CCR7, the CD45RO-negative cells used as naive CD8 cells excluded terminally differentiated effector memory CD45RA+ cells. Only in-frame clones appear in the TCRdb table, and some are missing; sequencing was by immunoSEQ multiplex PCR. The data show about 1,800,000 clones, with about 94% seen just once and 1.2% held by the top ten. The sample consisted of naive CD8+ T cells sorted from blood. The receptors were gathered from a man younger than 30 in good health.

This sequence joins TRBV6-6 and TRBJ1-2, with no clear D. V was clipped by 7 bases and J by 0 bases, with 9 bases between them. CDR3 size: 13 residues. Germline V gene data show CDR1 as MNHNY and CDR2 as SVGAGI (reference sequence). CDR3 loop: CASIPGTNYGYTF. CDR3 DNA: TGTGCCAGCATACCCGGCACTAACTATGGCTACACCTTC.

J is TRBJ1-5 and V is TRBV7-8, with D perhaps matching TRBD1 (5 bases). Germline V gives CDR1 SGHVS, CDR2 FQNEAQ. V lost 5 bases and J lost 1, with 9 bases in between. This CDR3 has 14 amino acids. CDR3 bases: TGTGCCAGCAGCAGACAGAGCAGCAATCAGCCCCAGCATTTT. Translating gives CASSRQSSNQPQHF.

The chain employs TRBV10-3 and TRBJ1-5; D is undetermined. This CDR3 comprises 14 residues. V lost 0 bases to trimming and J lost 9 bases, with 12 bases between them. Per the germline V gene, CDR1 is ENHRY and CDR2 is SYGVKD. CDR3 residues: CAISESSGQGPQHF. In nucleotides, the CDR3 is TGTGCCATCAGTGAGTCATCAGGCCAAGGGCCCCAGCATTTT.

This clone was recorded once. CDR3 sequence: CASSPTGTGVTQYF. The DNA for the CDR3 is TGTGCCAGCAGTCCCACCGGGACAGGGGTGACCCAGTACTTC. The gene calls are TRBV6-1 and TRBJ2-5, with 10 positions matching TRBD1. The CDR3 runs to 14 residues. Trimming removed 5 bases from V and 7 bases from J; junction bases left unmatched: 7. CDR1 and CDR2 from the germline V gene are MNHNS and SASEGT.

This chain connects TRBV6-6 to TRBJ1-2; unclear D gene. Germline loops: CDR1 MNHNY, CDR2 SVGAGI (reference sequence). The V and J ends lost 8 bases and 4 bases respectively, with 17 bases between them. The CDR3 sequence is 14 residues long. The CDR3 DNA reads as TGTGCCAGCGGAAACCCGTCTTACACCTATGGCTACACCTTC. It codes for CASGNPSYTYGYTF.

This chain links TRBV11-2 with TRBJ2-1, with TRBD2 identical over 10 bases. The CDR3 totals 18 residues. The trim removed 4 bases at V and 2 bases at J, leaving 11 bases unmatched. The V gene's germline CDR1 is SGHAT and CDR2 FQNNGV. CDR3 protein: CASSWTSGSNTPYNEQFF. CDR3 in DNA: TGTGCCAGCAGCTGGACTAGCGGTTCTAACACCCCCTACAATGAGCAGTTCTTC.

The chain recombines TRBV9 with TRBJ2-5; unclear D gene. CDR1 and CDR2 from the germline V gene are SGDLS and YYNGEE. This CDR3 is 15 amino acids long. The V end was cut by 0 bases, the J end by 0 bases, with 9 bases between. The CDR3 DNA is TGTGCCAGCAGCGTAGATAGCCCCAACCAAGAGACCCAGTACTTC. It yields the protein CASSVDSPNQETQYF.

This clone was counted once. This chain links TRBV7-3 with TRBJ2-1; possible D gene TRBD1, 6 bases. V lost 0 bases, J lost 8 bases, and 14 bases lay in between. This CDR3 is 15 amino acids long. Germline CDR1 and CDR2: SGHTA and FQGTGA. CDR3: CASSLTHLGGHEQFF. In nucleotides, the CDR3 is TGTGCCAGCAGCTTAACCCACCTTGGGGGCCATGAGCAGTTCTTC.

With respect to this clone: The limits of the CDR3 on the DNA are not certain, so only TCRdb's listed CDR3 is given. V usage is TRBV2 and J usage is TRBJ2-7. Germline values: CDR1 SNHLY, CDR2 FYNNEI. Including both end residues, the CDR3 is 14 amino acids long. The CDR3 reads CASVGPGATYEQYF.

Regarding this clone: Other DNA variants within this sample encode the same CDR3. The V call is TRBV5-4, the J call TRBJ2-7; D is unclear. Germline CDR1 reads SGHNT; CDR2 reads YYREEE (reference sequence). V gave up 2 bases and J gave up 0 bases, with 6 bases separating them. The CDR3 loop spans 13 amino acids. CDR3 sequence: CASSFGISYEQYF. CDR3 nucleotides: TGTGCCAGCAGCTTTGGTATCTCCTACGAGCAGTACTTC.

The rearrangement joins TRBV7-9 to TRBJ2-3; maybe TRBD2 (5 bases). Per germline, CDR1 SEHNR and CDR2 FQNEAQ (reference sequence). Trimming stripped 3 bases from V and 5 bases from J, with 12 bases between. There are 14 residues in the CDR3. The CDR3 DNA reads TGTGCCAGCAGCTTCCCGGACTCCGTAGATACGCAGTATTTT. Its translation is CASSFPDSVDTQYF.

For the CDR3, the DNA is TGTGCCAGCAGTTACTCGTGGGGGGCGCACTATGGCTACACCTTC. Translated: CASSYSWGAHYGYTF. The chain links TRBV6-5 to TRBJ1-2; weak D call: TRBD1 (6 bases). The V gene's germline CDR1 is MNHEY and CDR2 SVGAGI. This CDR3 region has 15 residues. The V end lost 0 bases, the J end lost 3 bases, and 11 bases lay between the germline ends.

CDR3 coding DNA: TGCGCCAGCCTTGCCGGGGACAGGGAGGTAGTGGGCACAGATACGCAGTATTTT. This gives the protein CASLAGDREVVGTDTQYF. The chain joins TRBV10-1 to TRBJ2-3, with 9 bases that match TRBD1. The CDR3 has 18 residues. V gave up 8 bases and J gave up 1 base; unmatched junction bases: 16. Germline V gene data show CDR1 as WNHNN and CDR2 as SYGVQD (reference sequence).

The CDR3 loop is CASSGPNRALSGNTIYF. DNA for the CDR3: TGTGCCAGCAGTGGACCGAACAGGGCCCTCTCTGGAAACACCATATATTTT. The chain couples TRBV25-1 to TRBJ1-3; D is possibly TRBD1 (6 bases). V lost 4 bases to trimming and J lost 0 bases, with 16 bases between them. Germline CDR1 MGHDK, CDR2 SYGVNS. The CDR3 is 17 amino acids.

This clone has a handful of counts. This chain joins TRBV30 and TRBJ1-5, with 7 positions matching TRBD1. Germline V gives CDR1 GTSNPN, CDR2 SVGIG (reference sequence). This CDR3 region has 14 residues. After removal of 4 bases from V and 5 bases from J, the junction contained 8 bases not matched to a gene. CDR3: CAWTLPDRDQPQHF. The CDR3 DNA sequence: TGTGCCTGGACTCTACCCGACAGGGATCAGCCCCAGCATTTT.

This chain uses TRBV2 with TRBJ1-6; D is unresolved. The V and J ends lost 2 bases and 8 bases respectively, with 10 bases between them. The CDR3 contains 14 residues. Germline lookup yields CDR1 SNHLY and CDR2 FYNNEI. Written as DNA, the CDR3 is TGTGCCAGCAGTGAATGGACCACGGATTCACCCCTCCACTTT. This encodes CASSEWTTDSPLHF.